This TCR beta chain was captured in a study of T cells in Graves' hyperthyroidism and ophthalmopathy (dated by TCRdb to the late 2010s). In terms of the full investigation: A discovery cohort of about 100 patients, about 40 with Graves' ophthalmopathy and approximately 60 with stable Graves' hyperthyroidism, was used to find distinguishing TCR V-J signatures. An independent validation cohort of under 20 hyperthyroidism patients and about 16 patients who later progressed to ophthalmopathy tested prospective prediction of ophthalmopathy. The approximately 90 discovery patients were divided at random into training and test sets in a 7:3 ratio. In six Graves' hyperthyroidism patients, the study also compared T-cell repertoires from thyroid tissue with T-cell repertoires from blood. Following sampling, methimazole starting at 30 mg daily was given to hyperthyroidism patients, and high-dose intravenous methylprednisolone was given to ophthalmopathy patients. According to the paper, TCR Vbeta CDR3 sequencing was carried out on about 140 peripheral blood samples, which came from fewer than 50 ophthalmopathy, 70 to 80 hyperthyroidism and roughly 17 progressor patients.

Exclusion was applied to patients with uncontrolled infections, other autoimmune diseases, pregnancy or lactation. Diagnoses relied on clinical symptoms, serum thyroxine and TRAb, thyroid ultrasound and orbital computed tomography. Total RNA was extracted with Trizol reagent, and quality was checked on an Agilent 2100 Bioanalyzer. Turning to this clonotype: It lacks a known antigen. Base qualities are not at hand, and no much larger clone is one base apart.

For CDR1 and CDR2, the germline V gene (reference sequence) lists MNHEY and SMNVEV. From the cysteine up to the phenylalanine, the CDR3 has a length of 15 residues. This entry keeps only the CDR3 DNA: 45 bases, framed from base 1. Deletion took 3 bases off V and 5 bases off J, with a span of 11 bases between the germline ends. Amplification of TCR beta CDR3 regions was carried out from RNA transcripts. The first round of RT-PCR for the TCR CDR3 was performed with the HTBI primer set and the Qiagen OneStep RT-PCR kit. The libraries were constructed in a second round of multiplex PCR and then size-selected and purified. The libraries were sequenced on an Illumina HiSeq2000 using paired-end 100 bp reads. The paper's data handling went like this. Raw data were processed with SOAPnuke, discarding reads with adapters, uncalled bases, mean Phred below 15, or no exact constant-primer or identifier match. High-quality paired reads were merged using COPE v1.2.5, and each unique nucleotide sequence was defined as a clonotype. MiTCR v1.1 was used to align clonotypes to the IMGT TRBV, TRBD and TRBJ reference segments. The analysis was restricted to V-J combinations with a frequency above 0.0001, which together covered roughly 99% of the repertoires. A TCS score was defined as the ratio between F50 (clonal expansion) and ExV (chaos), using BLOSUM62-based TCRdist between CDR3 peptides within each V-J. Welch's t-statistics and random forest reduced just over 500 V-J features to 13, which were used in a naive Bayes classifier (R e1071). Thyroid-blood repertoire similarity was quantified with the Morisita-Horn index. The public reads were reprocessed in TCRdb via fastp at Q25 and MiXCR, keeping in-frame beta chains. Each entry is one CDR3 protein sequence, shown with its most common DNA and genes. TCRdb's processing, not the authors', yielded these V and J calls. Across this sample there are more than 500,000 distinct CDR3 sequences, with about 43% seen only once. The top ten clonotypes cover around 20% of the sample.

Broader findings and caveats from the paper: A model built on a 13 V-J signature distinguished ophthalmopathy from stable hyperthyroidism, reaching roughly 88% sensitivity and approximately 83% specificity in cross-validation and 80%/75% in testing. Most expanded thyroid clonotypes (frequency above 0.001) were also detected in blood, a finding suggesting that blood repertoires may reflect thyroid immune responses. No statistical method was used to set the sample size in advance, and investigators knew the group allocation. During validation, the model predicted progression to ophthalmopathy a median of around 6 months ahead of onset, with almost 71% sensitivity and 72% to 85% specificity.

This chain is built from TRBV27 and TRBJ1-6; the best D guess is TRBD1, with 5 bases matching. Sequenced sample: peripheral blood or thyroid tissue (not recorded which). The origin of this receptor is an adult woman with Graves' disease, either hyperthyroidism or ophthalmopathy (not recorded which). Here is the DNA: TGTGCCAGCAGTTTTTTTGGGGCCAATAATTCACCCCTCCACTTT. The encoded protein is CASSFFGANNSPLHF.